This TCR beta chain was documented in a study of blood T cells in healthy people across ages. At the level of the study: Every two T cells gave about one barcoded beta molecule via template switching.

V lost 2 bases and J 1 base, leaving 17 bases between the germline ends. This CDR3 contains 17 residues. Germline lookup yields CDR1 LGHNA and CDR2 YNFKEQ. It was with a sample-barcoded 5' primer and a J-beta primer mix that a second PCR of roughly 7 to 12 cycles was run. TCRdb passed the 5' RACE reads through MiXCR, listing each CDR3 protein once. Found here are around 1,000,000 distinct CDR3 sequences, 20% to 25% of them singletons; the top ten hold approximately 0.7%. PBMCs numbering at least 6 million were isolated per sample. Extracted total RNA amounted to at least 5.5 micrograms for each sample. This sample was also put to use in a study of T cells of mothers and their children.

V gene TRBV4-2 combines with J gene TRBJ1-1; TRBD1 is a possible D gene (6 bases). The TCR comes from a girl aged 2-9 years in good health. The sequenced sample was blood. In DNA, the CDR3 is TGTGCCAGCAGCCAATCGTCGGGGGGGCGCGGGAACACTGAAGCTTTCTTT. This translates into CASSQSSGGRGNTEAFF.